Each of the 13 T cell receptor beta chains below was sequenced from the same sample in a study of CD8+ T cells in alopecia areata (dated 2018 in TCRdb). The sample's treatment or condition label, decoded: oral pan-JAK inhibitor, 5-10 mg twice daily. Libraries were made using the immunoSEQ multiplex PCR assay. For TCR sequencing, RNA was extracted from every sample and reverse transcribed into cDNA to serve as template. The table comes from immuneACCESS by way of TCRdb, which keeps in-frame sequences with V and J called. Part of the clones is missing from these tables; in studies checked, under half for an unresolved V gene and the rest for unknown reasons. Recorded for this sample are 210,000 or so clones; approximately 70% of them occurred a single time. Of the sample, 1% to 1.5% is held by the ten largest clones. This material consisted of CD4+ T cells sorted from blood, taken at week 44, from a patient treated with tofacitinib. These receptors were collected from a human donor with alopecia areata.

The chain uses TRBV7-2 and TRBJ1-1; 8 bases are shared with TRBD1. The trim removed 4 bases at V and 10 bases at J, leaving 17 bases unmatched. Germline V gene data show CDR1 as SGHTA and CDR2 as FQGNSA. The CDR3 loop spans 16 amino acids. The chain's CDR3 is CASSSTISQGAGGAFF. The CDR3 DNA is TGTGCCAGCAGCTCAACCATCTCCCAGGGGGCCGGGGGAGCTTTCTTT.

CDR3 in DNA: TGTGCCAGCAGCCCCGGGACAGGGCATCAGCCCCAGCATTTT. This encodes CASSPGTGHQPQHF. The V call is TRBV5-5, the J call TRBJ1-5, with TRBD1 matching 9 bases. Germline lookup yields CDR1 SGHKS and CDR2 YYEKEE (reference sequence). The junction had 4 bases not matched to a gene; V was cut back by 4 bases and J by 5 bases. The CDR3 consists of 14 residues.

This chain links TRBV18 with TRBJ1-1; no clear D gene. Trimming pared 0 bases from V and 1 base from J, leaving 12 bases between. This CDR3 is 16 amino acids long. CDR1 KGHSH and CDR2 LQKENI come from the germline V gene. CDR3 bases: TGTGCCAGCTCACCACCGGTCGCCTTGTCGAACACTGAAGCTTTCTTT. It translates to CASSPPVALSNTEAFF.

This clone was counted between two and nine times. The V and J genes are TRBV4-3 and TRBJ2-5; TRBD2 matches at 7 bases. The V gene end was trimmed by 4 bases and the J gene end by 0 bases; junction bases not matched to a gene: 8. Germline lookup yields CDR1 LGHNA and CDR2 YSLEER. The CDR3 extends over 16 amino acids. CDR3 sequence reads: CASSRAAAGYQETQYF. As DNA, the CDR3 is TGCGCCAGCAGCCGGGCGGCAGCGGGGTACCAAGAGACCCAGTACTTC.

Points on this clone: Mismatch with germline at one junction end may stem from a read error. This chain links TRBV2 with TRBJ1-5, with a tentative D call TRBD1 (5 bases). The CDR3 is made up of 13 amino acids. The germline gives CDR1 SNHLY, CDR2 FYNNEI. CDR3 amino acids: CASSEEPGQPQHF. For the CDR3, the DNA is TGTGCCAGCAGCGAAGAACCAGGGCAGCCCCAGCATTTT.

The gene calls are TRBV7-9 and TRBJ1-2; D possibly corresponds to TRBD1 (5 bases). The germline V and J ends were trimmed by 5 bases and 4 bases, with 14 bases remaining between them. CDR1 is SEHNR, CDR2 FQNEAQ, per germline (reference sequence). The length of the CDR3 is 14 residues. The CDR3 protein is CASSPQVQAYGYTF. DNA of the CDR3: TGTGCCAGCAGCCCCCAGGTACAGGCCTATGGCTACACCTTC. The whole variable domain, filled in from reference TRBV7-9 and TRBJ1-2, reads DTGVSQNPRHKITKRGQNVTFRCDPISEHNRLYWYRQTLGQGPEFLTYFQNEAQLEKSRLLSDRFSAERPKGSFSTLEIQRTEQGDSAMYLCASSPQVQAYGYTFGSGTRLTVV.

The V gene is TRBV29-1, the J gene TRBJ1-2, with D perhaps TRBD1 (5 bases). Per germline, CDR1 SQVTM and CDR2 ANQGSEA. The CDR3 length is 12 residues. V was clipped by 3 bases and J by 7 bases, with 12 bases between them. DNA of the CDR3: TGCAGCGTTGATGCCAGGGTACGTGGCTACACCTTC. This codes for CSVDARVRGYTF.

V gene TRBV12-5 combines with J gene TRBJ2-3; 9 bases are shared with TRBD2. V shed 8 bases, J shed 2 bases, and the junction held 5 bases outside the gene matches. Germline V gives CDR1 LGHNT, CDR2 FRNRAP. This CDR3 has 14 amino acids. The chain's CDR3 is CASISGGSTDTQYF. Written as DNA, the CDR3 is TGTGCTAGTATTAGCGGGGGATCCACAGATACGCAGTATTTT.

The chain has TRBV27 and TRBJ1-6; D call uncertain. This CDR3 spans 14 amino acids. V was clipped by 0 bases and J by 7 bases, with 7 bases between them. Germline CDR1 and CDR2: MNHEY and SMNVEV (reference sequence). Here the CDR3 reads CASSLSFRNSPLHF. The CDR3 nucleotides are TGTGCCAGCAGTTTATCGTTCAGAAATTCACCCCTCCACTTT.

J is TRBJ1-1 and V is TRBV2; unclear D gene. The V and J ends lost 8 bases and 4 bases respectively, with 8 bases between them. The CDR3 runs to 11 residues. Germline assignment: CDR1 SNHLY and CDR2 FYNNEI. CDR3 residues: CASLRVTEAFF. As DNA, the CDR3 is TGTGCCAGCCTTCGGGTCACTGAAGCTTTCTTT.

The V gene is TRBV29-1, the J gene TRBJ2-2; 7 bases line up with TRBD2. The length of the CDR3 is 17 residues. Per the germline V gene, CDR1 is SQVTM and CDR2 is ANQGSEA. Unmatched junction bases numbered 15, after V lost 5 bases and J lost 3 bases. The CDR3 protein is CSVRGGLSGADTGELFF. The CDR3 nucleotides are TGCAGCGTTCGTGGGGGGTTGAGCGGGGCGGACACCGGGGAGCTGTTTTTT.

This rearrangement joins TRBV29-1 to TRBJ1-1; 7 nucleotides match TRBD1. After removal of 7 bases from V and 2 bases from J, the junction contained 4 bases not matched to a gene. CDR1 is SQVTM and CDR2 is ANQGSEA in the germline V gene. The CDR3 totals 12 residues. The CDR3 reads CSGRGHNTEAFF. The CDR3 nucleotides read TGCAGCGGTAGGGGGCACAACACTGAAGCTTTCTTT.

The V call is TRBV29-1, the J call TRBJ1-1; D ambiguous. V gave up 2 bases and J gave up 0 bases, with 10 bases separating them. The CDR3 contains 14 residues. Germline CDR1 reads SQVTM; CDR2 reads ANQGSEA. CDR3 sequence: CSVETDQMNTEAFF. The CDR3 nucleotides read TGCAGCGTTGAAACAGATCAAATGAACACTGAAGCTTTCTTT.